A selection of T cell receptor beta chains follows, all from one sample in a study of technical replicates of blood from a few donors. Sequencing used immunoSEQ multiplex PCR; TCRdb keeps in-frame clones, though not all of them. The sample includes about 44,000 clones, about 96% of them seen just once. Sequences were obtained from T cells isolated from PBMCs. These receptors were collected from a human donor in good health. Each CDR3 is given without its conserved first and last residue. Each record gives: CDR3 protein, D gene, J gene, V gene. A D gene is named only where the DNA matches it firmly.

ASSSGTGLSETQY	TRBD1	TRBJ2-5	TRBV7-8
ASSAGGYYGELF	TRBD2	TRBJ2-2	TRBV27
ASSPGGLLAGNTGELF	TRBD2	TRBJ2-2	TRBV7-2
ASSQGPGATYEQY	NA	TRBJ2-7	TRBV4-2
ASSGGGGYT	NA	TRBJ1-2	TRBV5-6
ASSWSGRADYEQY	TRBD2	TRBJ2-7	TRBV5-1
ASSLIRHLTDTQY	NA	TRBJ2-3	TRBV27
ASSLESGKILYNEQF	TRBD2	TRBJ2-1	TRBV5-1
SVGFIIGVRTEAF	NA	TRBJ1-1	TRBV29-1
ASSPPGGVYEQY	TRBD1	TRBJ2-7	TRBV11-2
ASSPSGGFTDTQY	TRBD2	TRBJ2-3	TRBV9